This T cell receptor (beta chain) was sequenced for a study of neurological immune-mediated disorders. Study-wide findings and caveats: Subjects shared no identical expanded-clone CDR3 amino acid sequences, suggesting private TCR-beta repertoires in all groups. Multiple sclerosis was found to have the least TCR clonal expansion, below healthy controls, and HTLV-1-associated myelopathy the most.

At least ten counts were recorded for this clonotype. As yet, its antigen is unknown. The authors made cDNA by 5'RACE with 10-nucleotide random UMIs. TCRdb reprocessed the 5' RACE reads with MiXCR, giving one entry per CDR3 protein. The sample yields over 90,000 distinct CDR3 sequences, less than 14% seen once. The sample's time point: longitudinal time-point 3. PBMCs numbering 2 million and stored at -80 C yielded the unsorted libraries. This CDR3 comprises 13 residues. Germline values: CDR1 DFQATT, CDR2 SNEGSKA (reference sequence). Trimming removed 0 bases at V and 1 base at J, with 7 bases between. This clonotype was sampled from a female donor with HTLV-1-associated myelopathy (HAM/TSP). The V gene is TRBV20-1, the J gene TRBJ2-7; D is undetermined. Sequencing was done on a sample of PBMCs. This CDR3 is CSARDRLSYEQYF. The CDR3 DNA follows: TGCAGTGCTAGAGATCGCCTGTCCTACGAGCAGTACTTC.